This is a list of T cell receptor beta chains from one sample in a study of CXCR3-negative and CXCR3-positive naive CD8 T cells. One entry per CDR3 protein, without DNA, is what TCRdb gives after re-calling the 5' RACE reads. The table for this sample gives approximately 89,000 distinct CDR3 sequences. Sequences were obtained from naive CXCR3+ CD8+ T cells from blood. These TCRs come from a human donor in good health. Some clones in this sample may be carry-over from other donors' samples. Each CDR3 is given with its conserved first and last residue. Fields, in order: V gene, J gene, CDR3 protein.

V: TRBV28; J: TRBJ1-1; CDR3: CASSFRIGLIQNTEAFF
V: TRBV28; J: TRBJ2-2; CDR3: CAGSPRWTNTGELFF
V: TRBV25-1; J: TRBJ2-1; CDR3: CASSDEVNEQFF
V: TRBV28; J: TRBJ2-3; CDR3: CASSLDRTTDTQYF
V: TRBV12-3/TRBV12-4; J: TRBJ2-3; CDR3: CASSPTRGSDTQYF
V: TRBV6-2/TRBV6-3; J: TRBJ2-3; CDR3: CASSYGTDTDTQYF
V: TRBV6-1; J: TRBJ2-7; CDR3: CASSELAGGYEQYF
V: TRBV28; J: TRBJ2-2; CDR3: CASSLDGTLTGELFF
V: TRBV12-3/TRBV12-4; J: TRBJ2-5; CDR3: CASTPGSVTQYF
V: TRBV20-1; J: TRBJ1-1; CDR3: CSARGSSETEAFF
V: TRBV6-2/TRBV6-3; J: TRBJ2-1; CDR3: CASRAGGLYNEQFF
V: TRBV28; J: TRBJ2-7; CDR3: CASSLTGTAGYEQYF
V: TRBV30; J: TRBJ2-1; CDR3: CAWASGGLNEQFF
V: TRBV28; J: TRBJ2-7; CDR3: CASSLSAGATATEQYF
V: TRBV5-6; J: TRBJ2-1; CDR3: CATMRNPGGRNYNEQFF
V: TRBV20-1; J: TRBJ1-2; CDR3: CSARDYVTGVDYGYTF
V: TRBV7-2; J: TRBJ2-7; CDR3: CASSLLPYEQYF
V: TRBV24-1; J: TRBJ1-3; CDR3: CATGDSPNTGNTIYF
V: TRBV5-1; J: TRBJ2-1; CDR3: CASSLDGTSGSNEQFF
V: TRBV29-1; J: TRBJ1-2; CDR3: CSAPGQSNYGYTF
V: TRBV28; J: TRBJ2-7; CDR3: CASSWFRETHYEQYF
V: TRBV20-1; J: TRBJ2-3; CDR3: CNPTGGDTDTQYF
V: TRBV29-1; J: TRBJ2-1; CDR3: CSASGGSYNEQFF
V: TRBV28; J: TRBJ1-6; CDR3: CASNGNSYNSPLHF
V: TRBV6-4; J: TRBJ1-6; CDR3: CASSGDNSGNSPLHF
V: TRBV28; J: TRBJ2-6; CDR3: CASKAGQTYSGANVLTF
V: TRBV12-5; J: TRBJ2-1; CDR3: CASVPAGETYNEQFF
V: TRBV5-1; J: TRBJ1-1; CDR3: CASSFIEIGDEAFF
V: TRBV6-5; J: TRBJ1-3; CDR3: CASTETGGLLSGNTIYF
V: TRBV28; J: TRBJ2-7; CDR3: CASSPRTGDYSYEQYF
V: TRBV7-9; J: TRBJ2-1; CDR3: CASSSPARRNNEQFF
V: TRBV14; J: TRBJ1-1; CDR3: CASSQGVSEGRWFTEAFF
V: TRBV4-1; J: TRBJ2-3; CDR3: CASSTYPGRQTDTQYF
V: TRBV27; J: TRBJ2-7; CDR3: CASSFGPAPSGETHF
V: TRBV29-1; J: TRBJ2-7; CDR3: CSVEGTGESYEQYF
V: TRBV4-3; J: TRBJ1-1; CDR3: CASSPGPAANTEAFF
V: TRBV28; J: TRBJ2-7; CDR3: CASSGPPYEQYF